One sample yielded the 13 T cell receptor beta chains listed below, sequenced in a study of T cell responses to AZD1222 COVID-19 vaccine. Here immunoSEQ multiplex PCR was the method, and the copy in TCRdb shows in-frame clones only, minus some. This sample has 100,000 to 150,000 clones, with over 75% found just once. This sample comprised peripheral blood, obtained on day 0 of AZD1222 vaccination. These receptor sequences come from an adult in good health.

The gene calls are TRBV19 and TRBJ1-5; the D is unclear. CDR3 length equals 13 residues. Germline V gives CDR1 LNHDA, CDR2 SQIVND (reference sequence). The germline V and J ends were trimmed by 5 bases and 1 base, with 6 bases remaining between them. In DNA form, the CDR3 reads TGTGCCAGTAGTTACGGGAGCAATCAGCCCCAGCATTTT. Translated, it gives CASSYGSNQPQHF.

The V and J genes are TRBV10-2 and TRBJ1-5; D possibly corresponds to TRBD1 (5 bases). Trimming left V 10 bases short and J 1 base short, with 11 bases between. The CDR3 is made up of 13 amino acids. The germline CDR1 and CDR2 sequences are WSHSY and SAAADI. In nucleotides, the CDR3 is TGCGCCACCTCGGGACGAAGCAATCAGCCCCAGCATTTT. It translates to CATSGRSNQPQHF.

The genes are TRBV7-3 and TRBJ2-1; 9 bases align to TRBD2. This CDR3 is 15 amino acids long. V gave up 2 bases and J gave up 7 bases; unmatched junction bases: 6. Germline CDR1 reads SGHTA; CDR2 reads FQGTGA. The CDR3 protein is CASSLLAGVGNEQFF. The CDR3, as DNA: TGTGCCAGCAGCTTATTAGCGGGAGTGGGAAATGAGCAGTTCTTC. The full variable domain, with the rest looked up from reference TRBV7-3 and TRBJ2-1, is GAGVSQTPSNKVTEKGKYVELRCDPISGHTALYWYRQSLGQGPEFLIYFQGTGAADDSGLPNDRFFAVRPEGSVSTLKIQRTERGDSAVYLCASSLLAGVGNEQFFGPGTRLTVL.

The chain recombines TRBV28 with TRBJ2-7; D unresolved. This CDR3 contains 13 residues. Trimming took 5 bases from V and 2 from J, leaving 10 bases between them. Germline CDR1 and CDR2: MDHEN and SYDVKM. CDR3 DNA sequence: TGTGCCAGCAGTCCCACTAAACCCTACGAGCAGTACTTC. It specifies CASSPTKPYEQYF.

The chain is built from TRBV5-6 and TRBJ1-4; 7 bases fit TRBD1. This CDR3 region has 15 residues. J gave up 4 bases and V 4 bases, and 7 bases lay outside the gene matches. Germline-derived CDR1 and CDR2 are SGHDT and YYEEEE. This chain's CDR3 is CASSQGGTYNEKLFF. DNA for the CDR3: TGTGCCAGCAGCCAGGGGGGTACATATAATGAAAAACTGTTTTTT.

The rearrangement links TRBV28 to TRBJ1-1, with a possible D match to TRBD1 (6 bases). The CDR3 covers 15 residues. CDR1 MDHEN and CDR2 SYDVKM come from the germline V gene. The V gene lost 2 bases and the J gene lost 0 bases, with 10 bases spanning the gap. CDR3 region: CASSLRQGMNTEAFF. CDR3 in DNA: TGTGCCAGCAGTTTACGCCAGGGGATGAACACTGAAGCTTTCTTT.

The chain has TRBV28 and TRBJ2-3, with 10 bases identical to TRBD1. Germline V gene sequence: CDR1 MDHEN, CDR2 SYDVKM. The CDR3 extends over 18 amino acids. After removal of 4 bases from V and 4 bases from J, the junction contained 14 bases not matched to a gene. This CDR3 is CASSSLKTGGGWADTQYF. In DNA, the CDR3 is TGTGCCAGCAGTTCCTTGAAGACAGGGGGCGGGTGGGCAGATACGCAGTATTTT.

V usage is TRBV30 and J usage is TRBJ1-6, with 9 nucleotides matching TRBD1. Trimming cost V 0 bases and J 6 bases; bases outside gene matches: 6. Germline V lookup: CDR1 GTSNPN, CDR2 SVGIG (reference sequence). CDR3 length equals 16 residues. The CDR3 spells CAWSVGRTGVNSPLHF. In DNA form, the CDR3 reads TGTGCCTGGAGTGTAGGACGGACAGGGGTTAATTCACCCCTCCACTTT.

The chain is built from TRBV15 and TRBJ1-1; D remains ambiguous. The CDR3 runs 14 residues. The germline gives CDR1 LNHNV, CDR2 YYDKDF (reference sequence). The V end lost 5 bases, the J end lost 1 base, and 11 bases lay between the germline ends. CDR3 DNA: TGTGCCACCAGCTACCTGAACCAGAACACTGAAGCTTTCTTT. Protein: CATSYLNQNTEAFF.

The rearrangement uses TRBV19 and TRBJ1-5, with 8 bases that match TRBD1. V dropped 5 bases and J dropped 0; count of bases not matched to a gene: 6. CDR1 is LNHDA, CDR2 SQIVND, per germline (reference sequence). CDR3 size: 16 residues. The DNA for the CDR3 is TGTGCCAGTAGTGGAGGGACAGGTACTAGCAATCAGCCCCAGCATTTT. Protein product: CASSGGTGTSNQPQHF.

V and J are TRBV12-3 or TRBV12-4 and TRBJ2-7; D is undetermined. The CDR3 extends over 11 amino acids. The V end lost 2 bases, the J end lost 3 bases, and 2 bases lay between the germline ends. The CDR3 coding sequence is TGTGCCAGCAGTTTATACTACGAGCAGTACTTC. It specifies CASSLYYEQYF.

J is TRBJ1-2 and V is TRBV7-2; D is ambiguous. Germline values: CDR1 SGHTA, CDR2 FQGNSA. V dropped 3 bases and J dropped 8 bases, with 16 bases sitting between them. The length of the CDR3 is 14 residues. CDR3 DNA: TGTGCCAGCAGCTTTAGGGATAGGAGGAGCGGCTACACCTTC. Amino acid sequence: CASSFRDRRSGYTF.

The chain has TRBV19 and TRBJ1-4; no definite D call. Germline loops: CDR1 LNHDA, CDR2 SQIVND (reference sequence). V lost 8 bases to trimming and J lost 0 bases, with 1 base between them. The CDR3 runs 11 residues. The CDR3 bases are TGTGCCAGTTCAACTAATGAAAAACTGTTTTTT. Its protein product is CASSTNEKLFF.